The 28 T cell receptor beta chains listed next were all sequenced from one sample in a study of T cell repertoires in cytomegalovirus infection. TCRdb processed the reads anew with MiXCR; each CDR3 protein has one entry. The table shows approximately 1,000,000 distinct CDR3 sequences, with 30% to 40% occurring only once. These receptors' targets are unknown. The sequencing used cultured CD8+ T cells from PBMCs, collected from culture after CMV antigen stimulation. Receptors originate from a human donor in good health (CMV status not recorded). Some clones in this sample may be carry-over from other donors' samples.

This clonotype was found many times. V usage is TRBV28 and J usage is TRBJ1-6; 9 bases align to TRBD1. V shed 4 bases, J shed 4 bases, and the junction held 5 bases outside the gene matches. The germline gives CDR1 MDHEN, CDR2 SYDVKM. The CDR3 is 16 residues long. DNA of the CDR3: TGTGCCAGCAGTTATGGGACAGGGCGTTATAATTCACCCCTCCACTTT. It encodes CASSYGTGRYNSPLHF.

There are a few counts of this clonotype. This chain uses TRBV20-1 with TRBJ2-7; 14 bases agree with TRBD2. This CDR3 contains 15 residues. Germline values: CDR1 DFQATT, CDR2 SNEGSKA (reference sequence). Unmatched junction bases numbered 7, after V lost 6 bases and J lost 3 bases. The CDR3 DNA reads TGCAGTGCCCGGACTAGCGGGGGGTCCTTCTACGAGCAGTACTTC. Its protein product is CSARTSGGSFYEQYF.

This clonotype was observed at least ten times. The rearrangement links TRBV6-1 to TRBJ1-1; D call uncertain. The V gene's germline CDR1 is MNHNS and CDR2 SASEGT. The V gene lost 6 bases and the J gene lost 1 base, with 21 bases spanning the gap. CDR3 length equals 17 residues. The CDR3 DNA sequence: TGTGCCAGCAGCCTCGAAGGGTGGTCAGTTCGGAACACTGAAGCTTTCTTT. Translated: CASSLEGWSVRNTEAFF.

The V call is TRBV4-1, the J call TRBJ1-2; D unresolved. Germline V gene data show CDR1 as MGHRA and CDR2 as YSYEKL. The V end was cut by 0 bases, the J end by 2 bases, with 10 bases between. This CDR3 is built from 15 residues. CDR3 amino acids: CASSQDRTGNYGYTF. For the CDR3, the DNA is TGCGCCAGCAGCCAAGACAGGACGGGCAACTATGGCTACACCTTC.

The chain joins TRBV2 to TRBJ2-3, with TRBD1 identical over 7 bases. Germline V gene data show CDR1 as SNHLY and CDR2 as FYNNEI. The CDR3 extends over 15 amino acids. V gave up 3 bases and J gave up 1 base; unmatched junction bases: 4. The CDR3, as DNA: TGTGCCAGCAGTGATGGACAGGTTGGCACAGATACGCAGTATTTT. Amino acids: CASSDGQVGTDTQYF. The full variable domain, with the rest looked up from reference TRBV2 and TRBJ2-3, is EPEVTQTPSHQVTQMGQEVILRCVPISNHLYFYWYRQILGQKVEFLVSFYNNEISEKSEIFDDQFSVERPDGSNFTLKIRSTKLEDSAMYFCASSDGQVGTDTQYFGPGTRLTVL.

The sample holds many counts of this clonotype. The chain combines TRBV7-2 with TRBJ2-1; no reliable D call. V lost 1 base and J lost 8, with 9 bases in between. Per the germline V gene, CDR1 is SGHTA and CDR2 is FQGNSA. The CDR3 is 13 residues long. CDR3: CASSLGALDEQFF. As DNA, the CDR3 is TGTGCCAGCAGCTTAGGGGCTCTCGATGAGCAGTTCTTC.

This clonotype has only one observation. The chain combines TRBV7-8 with TRBJ1-2; D gene uncertain. V was shortened by 4 bases and J by 8 bases, with 17 bases between the two germline ends. The CDR3 spans 14 residues. Germline V gene lookup returns CDR1 SGHVS and CDR2 FQNEAQ. The CDR3 nucleotides are TGTGCCAGCAGCTCCAATTCCGGGCCTCGGGGCTACACCTTC. Translation: CASSSNSGPRGYTF.

The rearrangement links TRBV27 to TRBJ2-1; D is possibly TRBD2 (7 bases). V was shortened by 4 bases and J by 5 bases, with 24 bases between the two germline ends. This CDR3 contains 18 residues. Germline V gene sequence: CDR1 MNHEY, CDR2 SMNVEV (reference sequence). CDR3 coding DNA: TGTGCCAGCAGTTCGTCCGGGACTTTCCGGGGGGCCCACAATGAGCAGTTCTTC. This translates into CASSSSGTFRGAHNEQFF.

The chain couples TRBV6-6 to TRBJ1-1; D gene unclear. Germline values: CDR1 MNHNY, CDR2 SVGAGI (reference sequence). Between the trimmed V and J ends, which lost 0 bases and 1 base, there was a span of 6 bases. CDR3 length: 14 amino acids. CDR3 nucleotide sequence: TGTGCCAGCAGTTACTCGAATGCGAACACTGAAGCTTTCTTT. Amino acid sequence: CASSYSNANTEAFF.

The chain couples TRBV6-2 or TRBV6-3 to TRBJ2-7; a possible D gene is TRBD2 (6 bases). Germline lookup yields CDR1 MNHEY and CDR2 SVGEGT. The length of the CDR3 is 13 residues. Trimming shortened V by 8 bases and J by 0 bases, and 11 bases separated the two germline ends. The CDR3 DNA is TGTGCCAGCGGGCCGGGACTCTCCTACGAGCAGTACGTC. Amino acid sequence: CASGPGLSYEQYV.

This clonotype appeared a few times. The V call is TRBV6-2 or TRBV6-3, the J call TRBJ2-1, with 7 nucleotides matching TRBD1. The CDR3 is 12 amino acids. V was pared by 7 bases and J by 6 bases, with 3 bases of the junction left unmatched. Germline CDR1 and CDR2: MNHEY and SVGEGT. In DNA form, the CDR3 reads TGTGCCAGCACCGGGACAGCCAATGAGCAGTTCTTC. Translation gives CASTGTANEQFF.

This clonotype was recorded many times. This rearrangement joins TRBV7-9 to TRBJ2-3; D may match TRBD1 or TRBD2 (5 bases each). Trimming removed 6 bases from V and 11 bases from J, with 21 bases in between. CDR3 length: 14 residues. CDR1 and CDR2 (germline): SEHNR, FQNEAQ (reference sequence). CDR3 DNA: TGTGCCAGCAGGAGCGGAACAATTATTGGGGGGCAGTATTTT. Translation gives CASRSGTIIGGQYF.

Only a few counts were recorded for this clonotype. CDR3 coding DNA: TGTGCCAGTTCCTTCCCTCGAGGGGTCGACAATGAGCAGTTCTTC. It encodes CASSFPRGVDNEQFF. The chain carries TRBV18 and TRBJ2-1, with D perhaps matching TRBD1 or TRBD2 (5 bases each). Trimming cost V 9 bases and J 5 bases, with 20 bases left between them. CDR1 and CDR2 (germline): KGHSH, LQKENI. This CDR3 is 15 amino acids long.

This clonotype was counted at least ten times. The V and J genes are TRBV5-1 and TRBJ2-3; D possibly corresponds to TRBD1 (5 bases). The CDR3 extends over 15 amino acids. Germline values: CDR1 SGHRS, CDR2 YFSETQ. V lost 7 bases, J lost 1 base, and 16 bases lay in between. CDR3 bases: TGCGCCAGCCAACGCTGGGGCCGGGGCACAGATACGCAGTATTTT. Its translation: CASQRWGRGTDTQYF. Combining the CDR3 with reference TRBV5-1 and TRBJ2-3 gives the whole variable domain KAGVTQTPRYLIKTRGQQVTLSCSPISGHRSVSWYQQTPGQGLQFLFEYFSETQRNKGNFPGRFSGRQFSNSRSEMNVSTLELGDSALYLCASQRWGRGTDTQYFGPGTRLTVL.

V and J are TRBV10-3 and TRBJ1-2; D is perhaps TRBD1 (5 bases). V lost 2 bases and J 5 bases, leaving 21 bases between the germline ends. This CDR3 has 17 amino acids. CDR1 ENHRY and CDR2 SYGVKD come from the germline V gene. DNA of the CDR3: TGTGCCATCAGTGAGAAGGGACGGGGAAGGTCTACTTATGGCTACACCTTC. This gives the protein CAISEKGRGRSTYGYTF.

This clonotype occurred a few times. This chain uses TRBV6-1 with TRBJ1-3; TRBD1 matches at 9 bases. Per germline, CDR1 MNHNS and CDR2 SASEGT. Trimming removed 5 bases from V and 13 bases from J; junction bases left unmatched: 3. The CDR3 covers 11 residues. CDR3: CASSSGTGIYF. CDR3 DNA sequence: TGTGCCAGCAGTTCCGGGACAGGGATATATTTT.

CDR3 in DNA: TGTGCCAGCAGACGCGGGGGGGCCCCCCCGGAGACCCAGTACTTC. This gives the protein CASRRGGAPPETQYF. The chain joins TRBV6-5 to TRBJ2-5; TRBD2 matches 9 bases. Germline CDR1 MNHEY, CDR2 SVGAGI. There are 15 residues in the CDR3. Unmatched junction bases numbered 10, after V lost 6 bases and J lost 5 bases.

The rearrangement uses TRBV3-1 and TRBJ1-2, with TRBD1 identical over 8 bases. Per the germline V gene, CDR1 is LGHDT and CDR2 is YNNKEL (reference sequence). Trimming removed 0 bases from V and 4 bases from J; junction bases left unmatched: 4. This CDR3 comprises 15 residues. CDR3 coding DNA: TGTGCCAGCAGCCAAGATGCAGGGGGCGGCTATGGCTACACCTTC. This translates into CASSQDAGGGYGYTF.

The chain has TRBV12-3 or TRBV12-4 and TRBJ1-1; tentative D call: TRBD1 (6 bases). The CDR3 consists of 16 residues. V dropped 3 bases and J dropped 0 bases, with 14 bases sitting between them. The CDR3 sequence: CASSFPKQGLNTEAFF. CDR3 in DNA: TGTGCCAGCAGTTTCCCGAAACAGGGACTGAACACTGAAGCTTTCTTT.

This clonotype was found a few times. V gene TRBV6-5 combines with J gene TRBJ2-4; 13 bases are shared with TRBD2. The V and J ends lost 0 bases and 0 bases, in that order; junction bases with no gene match: 2. The CDR3 spans 18 residues. In germline, CDR1 is MNHEY, CDR2 SVGAGI. CDR3 nucleotides: TGTGCCAGCAGTTACTCCGGACTAGCGGGGGCAGCCAAAAACATTCAGTACTTC. Protein sequence: CASSYSGLAGAAKNIQYF.

This clonotype was detected only once. The rearrangement uses TRBV27 and TRBJ2-3, with 8 bases aligning to TRBD1. Unmatched junction bases numbered 5, after V lost 4 bases and J lost 2 bases. Germline CDR1 is MNHEY and CDR2 is SMNVEV (reference sequence). The CDR3 is 15 residues long. The DNA of the CDR3 is TGTGCCAGCAGTTCACAGGGACAGGCCACAGATACGCAGTATTTT. Translating it yields CASSSQGQATDTQYF.

The chain couples TRBV24-1 to TRBJ2-5; D gene ambiguous. The CDR3 spans 16 residues. V lost 3 bases to trimming and J lost 3 bases, with 16 bases between them. The V gene's germline CDR1 is KGHDR and CDR2 SFDVKD. The CDR3 region has the DNA TGTGCCACCAGTGATCGGGCAGGTAGTGGGAAAGAGACCCAGTACTTC. Residues: CATSDRAGSGKETQYF.

As to this clonotype: The junction departs from germline at one end; a sequencing error may be responsible. J is TRBJ1-1 and V is TRBV7-9; D perhaps matches TRBD1 (5 bases). Germline CDR1 SEHNR, CDR2 FQNEAQ (reference sequence). The CDR3 runs 14 residues. CDR3 region: CASSLGSGNTEAYF. CDR3 coding DNA: TGTGCCAGCAGCTTAGGGTCAGGGAACACTGAAGCTTACTTT.

This clonotype was seen repeatedly, ten times or more. CDR3 amino acids: CASSPRWGSTDTQYF. CDR3 DNA sequence: TGTGCCAGCAGCCCCAGGTGGGGGAGCACAGATACGCAGTATTTT. The chain combines TRBV7-9 with TRBJ2-3, with D perhaps TRBD1 or TRBD2 (5 bases each). CDR3 length equals 15 residues. Trimming removed 5 bases from V and 0 bases from J, with 12 bases in between. Germline V gene sequence: CDR1 SEHNR, CDR2 FQNEAQ (reference sequence).

This rearrangement joins TRBV5-1 to TRBJ2-1; D is ambiguous. Trimming removed 2 bases from V and 8 bases from J, with 11 bases in between. CDR1 is SGHRS and CDR2 is YFSETQ in the germline V gene. The CDR3 has 13 residues. The CDR3 protein is CASSFVILDEQFF. The CDR3 nucleotides read TGCGCCAGCAGCTTTGTAATTCTGGATGAGCAGTTCTTC. The full variable domain, completed using reference TRBV5-1 and TRBJ2-1, is KAGVTQTPRYLIKTRGQQVTLSCSPISGHRSVSWYQQTPGQGLQFLFEYFSETQRNKGNFPGRFSGRQFSNSRSEMNVSTLELGDSALYLCASSFVILDEQFFGPGTRLTVL.

This clonotype was detected a few times. The chain carries TRBV5-1 and TRBJ1-1, with D perhaps matching TRBD1 (5 bases). Trimming stripped 4 bases from V and 3 bases from J, with 22 bases between. Germline CDR1 SGHRS, CDR2 YFSETQ. This CDR3 has 17 residues. The CDR3 protein is CASSPTMGPRWDTEAFF. DNA for the CDR3: TGCGCCAGCAGCCCAACAATGGGACCGCGGTGGGACACTGAAGCTTTCTTT.

The table lists this clonotype with a few counts. V is TRBV27 and J is TRBJ2-3; possible D gene TRBD1, 6 bases. There are 15 residues in the CDR3. Germline-derived CDR1 and CDR2 are MNHEY and SMNVEV (reference sequence). The ends were cut back, 4 bases at V and 4 bases at J, with 15 bases in the middle. The DNA of the CDR3 is TGTGCCAGCAGTTCAGGGAAAGGGGGTGCAGATACGCAGTATTTT. Translating gives CASSSGKGGADTQYF.

CDR3 region: CASRKGGAAGDEQFF. The CDR3 DNA is TGTGCCAGCAGGAAAGGGGGGGCCGCGGGGGATGAGCAGTTCTTC. This chain uses TRBV6-6 with TRBJ2-1, with D possibly being TRBD2 (7 bases). Between the trimmed V and J ends, which lost 6 bases and 8 bases, there was a span of 20 bases. This CDR3 has 15 amino acids. The V gene's germline CDR1 is MNHNY and CDR2 SVGAGI (reference sequence).